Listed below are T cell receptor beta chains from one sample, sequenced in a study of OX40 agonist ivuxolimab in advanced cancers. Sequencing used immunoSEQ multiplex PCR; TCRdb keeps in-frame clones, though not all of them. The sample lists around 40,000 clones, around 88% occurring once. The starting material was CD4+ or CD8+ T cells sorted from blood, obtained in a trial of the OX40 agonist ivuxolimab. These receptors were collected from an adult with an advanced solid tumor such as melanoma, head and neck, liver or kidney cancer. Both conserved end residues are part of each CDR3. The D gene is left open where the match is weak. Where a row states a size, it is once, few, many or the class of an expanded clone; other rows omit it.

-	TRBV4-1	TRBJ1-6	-	TGCGCCAGCAGCCATCCCACACGGAGTGCGACACCCCTCCACTTT	CASSHPTRSATPLHF
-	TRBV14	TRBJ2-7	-	TGTGCCAGCAGCCATGCAGGGGGAGGTGACGAGCAGTACTTC	CASSHAGGGDEQYF
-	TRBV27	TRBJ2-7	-	TGTGCCAGCAGTTTTCGCGGGGCGGGCTACGAGCAGTACTTC	CASSFRGAGYEQYF
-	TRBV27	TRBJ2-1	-	TGTGCCAGCAGGCGGGCGGGGTACAATGAGCAGTTCTTC	CASRRAGYNEQFF
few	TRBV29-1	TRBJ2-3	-	TGCAGCGTTGGTGAACAGGATACGCAGTATTTT	CSVGEQDTQYF
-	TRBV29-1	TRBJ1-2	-	TGCAGCGTTGGACCAGGGCCTGATAGGGGTGGCTACACCTTC	CSVGPGPDRGGYTF
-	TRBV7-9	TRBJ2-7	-	TGTGCCAGCAGCTCGACCTTGAGACAAGTCTACGAGCAGTACTTC	CASSSTLRQVYEQYF
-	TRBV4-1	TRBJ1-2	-	TGCGCCAGCAGCCAAGATTCATGGGGGGGAGGCTATGGCTACACCTTC	CASSQDSWGGGYGYTF
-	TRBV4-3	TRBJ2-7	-	TGCGCCAGCAGCCAGGCGGGGGCCAGGGAGCAGTACTTC	CASSQAGAREQYF
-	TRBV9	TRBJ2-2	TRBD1	TGTGCCAGCACCCGCGACGGACAGGGGGCCACCGGGGAGCTGTTTTTT	CASTRDGQGATGELFF
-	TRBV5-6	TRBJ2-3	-	TGTGCCAGCAGCTTGTGGCCGGTAGACACAGATACGCAGTATTTT	CASSLWPVDTDTQYF
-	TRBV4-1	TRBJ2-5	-	TGCGCCAGCAGCCAAGATGACTTCCAAGAGACCCAGTACTTC	CASSQDDFQETQYF
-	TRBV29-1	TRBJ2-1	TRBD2	TGCAGCGGAGGGGGACTAGCAGTCAATGAGCAGTTCTTC	CSGGGLAVNEQFF
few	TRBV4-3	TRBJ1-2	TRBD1	TGCGCCAGCAGCCAACATGGGACAGCTGACTATGGCTACACCTTC	CASSQHGTADYGYTF
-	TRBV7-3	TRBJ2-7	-	TGTGCCAGCAGCTCTGATAGACTCCACGAGCAGTACTTC	CASSSDRLHEQYF
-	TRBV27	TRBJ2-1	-	TGTGCCAGCAGTGATGGAGGGAGCTCCTACAATGAGCAGTTCTTC	CASSDGGSSYNEQFF
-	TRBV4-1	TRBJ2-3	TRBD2	TGCGCCAGCAGCGGACTAGCGGGGGTTCCGCAGTATTTT	CASSGLAGVPQYF
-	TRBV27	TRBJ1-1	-	TGTGCCAGCAGTCAAGGACCTGAAGCTTTCTTT	CASSQGPEAFF